In its sample, the clone carrying this T cell receptor beta chain was seen many times. The time point was: sample taken at primary tumor resection. No cells were sorted before sequencing. The whole RNA sequenced was extracted from tumor, nontumor lung or frozen PBMC. The CDR3 totals 16 residues. Germline V gene lookup returns CDR1 SGHAT and CDR2 FQNNGV. Trimming cost V 5 bases and J 9 bases, with 24 bases left between them. This entry belongs to a study of spatial heterogeneity in lung cancer. TCRdb used MiXCR to reprocess the 5' RACE reads, holding one entry per CDR3 protein. In the table there are about 36,000 distinct CDR3 sequences, 5.2% of which are singletons.

The input for sequencing was PBMCs, taken at surgery. This chain uses TRBV11-2 with TRBJ2-3, with a possible D match to TRBD1 (5 bases). This clonotype was sampled from a female donor with early-stage non-small cell lung cancer. This CDR3 is CASSGKGRFPFGTQYF. CDR3 DNA: TGTGCCAGCAGCGGGAAGGGGCGGTTCCCTTTCGGAACGCAGTATTTT.